The present entry profiles one TCR beta chain with its context. The sample originates from a study of shared clonotypes between healthy human individuals. Assay used: immunoSEQ multiplex PCR; TCRdb lists only in-frame clones, some missing. The sample holds 1.6 million or so clones, approximately 98.5% seen once. Germline V gene sequence: CDR1 WNHNN, CDR2 SYGVQD (reference sequence). V was shortened by 7 bases and J by 5 bases, with 15 bases between the two germline ends. CDR3 length: 13 residues. The clonotype was recovered from a man aged 30 to 45 in good health. The chain employs TRBV10-1 and TRBJ2-7; the D is unclear. Sequences were obtained from naive CD4+ T cells sorted from blood. Subset specified: CD45RA+ positively selected. This chain's CDR3 is CASTRHLLDEQYF. DNA of the CDR3: TGCGCCAGCACCCGACACCTCTTGGACGAGCAGTACTTC.